The T cell receptor (beta chain) described here comes from a study of cytomegalovirus exposure and HLA in healthy donors. Overall study results and limits: Specific recognition of CMV antigens was confirmed in vitro for a few chains (all CMV-associated). Analyzed later, association rates of TCRs varied across HLA loci, with DRB1 most and HLA-C fewest. Reported findings show TCR beta sequences accurately forecast HLA-A and HLA-B alleles in most subjects. It was likely that a cluster of highly shared sequence variants was a sequencing artifact.

The PCR made use of 60 Vbeta and 13 Jbeta primers. Some clones are missing from TCRdb's copy, which holds only in-frame ones; the method was immunoSEQ multiplex PCR. The sample includes around 160,000 clones, around two thirds seen only once; the top ten take approximately 1.5%. The sample holds one count of this clone. Its antigen is currently unknown. The CDR3 is 14 residues long. Germline V lookup: CDR1 SGHNT, CDR2 YYREEE (reference sequence). Trimming pared 0 bases from V and 5 bases from J, leaving 11 bases between. The sequenced material came from PBMCs. The chain combines TRBV5-4 with TRBJ1-1; D is possibly TRBD1 (6 bases). The receptor was isolated from a man in his forties or fifties in good health and CMV-seronegative. The DNA for the CDR3 is TGTGCCAGCAGCTTGGCCGGGACAAAAACTGAAGCTTTCTTT. This sequence encodes CASSLAGTKTEAFF.